The TCR beta chain described here comes from a study of technical replicates of blood from a few donors. Produced via immunoSEQ multiplex PCR; TCRdb's table is partial and in-frame only. The profile shows 87,000 or so clones, about 90% of them singletons. The clonotype comes from a human donor in good health. Sequenced: T cells isolated from PBMCs.

Here the CDR3 DNA reads TGTGCCAGCAGCTTACGTTTTGCAGGGAACACTGAAGCTTTCTTT. Amino acid sequence: CASSLRFAGNTEAFF. V and J are TRBV7-3 and TRBJ1-1, with no clear D. Germline values: CDR1 SGHTA, CDR2 FQGTGA. Trimming pared 2 bases from V and 1 base from J, leaving 11 bases between. This CDR3 is built from 15 residues.